This is a list of T cell receptor beta chains from one sample in a study of identical twins. TCRdb processed the 5' RACE reads anew with MiXCR; each CDR3 protein has one entry. Of approximately 260,000 distinct CDR3 sequences listed, about 8% are singletons. A further study also used this sample, focusing on yellow fever vaccine responses in identical twins.

Specimen: CD8+ T cells sorted from blood. All receptors come from a woman aged 18 to 35 in good health. Both conserved end residues are part of each CDR3. The D gene is left open where the match is weak. The size field is filled for only some rows; it gives once, few, many or a size class.

D | J | size | V | DNA | CDR3
TRBD1 | TRBJ1-1 | few | TRBV13 | TGTGCCAGCACCGACAAACAGGGGGCGACTGAAGCTTTCTTT | CASTDKQGATEAFF
NA | TRBJ2-3 | many | TRBV24-1 | TGTGCCACCAGTGATCCAACACTGGATACGCAGTATTTT | CATSDPTLDTQYF
NA | TRBJ1-1 | many | TRBV29-1 | TGCAGCGTTGAAACCCCAGGGCCTCGGGGCACTGAAGCTTTCTTT | CSVETPGPRGTEAFF
TRBD2 | TRBJ2-3 | many | TRBV6-2/TRBV6-3 | TGTGCCAGCAGTTTAGCCGGGAGGAACGCAGATACGCAGTATTTT | CASSLAGRNADTQYF
TRBD1 | TRBJ2-7 | NA | TRBV12-3/TRBV12-4 | TGTGCCAGCAGTTCTCCGGGACAGGGGGTTTACGAGCAGTACTTC | CASSSPGQGVYEQYF
NA | TRBJ2-5 | few | TRBV12-3/TRBV12-4 | TGTGCCAGCACGAAAGCGGGCCTGGGGACCCAGTACTTC | CASTKAGLGTQYF
NA | TRBJ2-1 | NA | TRBV30 | TGTGCCTGGAGTGTAGGAAAGGGAGAGTTGGAAGAGCAGTTCTTC | CAWSVGKGELEEQFF
NA | TRBJ2-1 | many | TRBV27 | TGTGCCAGCAGTGGGAAGGGTAATGAGCAGTTCTTC | CASSGKGNEQFF
NA | TRBJ2-5 | few | TRBV20-1 | TGCAGTGCTAGAGATACTGGAGGCGCCCAAGAGACCCAGTACTTC | CSARDTGGAQETQYF
TRBD1 | TRBJ2-2 | few | TRBV5-4 | TGTGCCAGCAGCTTGGCCTTTATCGGACAGGGGGCGTGGAGAGATACCGGGGAGCTGTTTTTT | CASSLAFIGQGAWRDTGELFF
NA | TRBJ2-3 | NA | TRBV27 | TGTGCCAGCAGGATCTTCGGCACAGATACGCAGTATTTT | CASRIFGTDTQYF
TRBD2 | TRBJ2-2 | NA | TRBV7-6 | TGTGCCAGCAGCTCGGGGCGGGAGGGCCGTGTCGGGGAGCTGTTTTTT | CASSSGREGRVGELFF
NA | TRBJ2-2 | NA | TRBV29-1 | TGCAGCGTTGAAGATTACAACACCGGGGAGCTGTTTTTT | CSVEDYNTGELFF
NA | TRBJ2-7 | many | TRBV4-2 | TGTGCCAGCAGCTTTGAGTCGGCGGCAACTTACGAGCAGTACTTC | CASSFESAATYEQYF
NA | TRBJ2-4 | NA | TRBV20-1 | TGCAGTGCTGACACAGGGTTCGAAAACATTCAGTACTTC | CSADTGFENIQYF
TRBD2 | TRBJ2-7 | few | TRBV6-2/TRBV6-3 | TGTGCCAGCAGAACTCCCCTGGGACTAGCGCGGAACGAGCAGTACTTC | CASRTPLGLARNEQYF
NA | TRBJ2-7 | few | TRBV6-5 | TGTGCCACCGCCTGGGGCCCCGAGCAGTACTTC | CATAWGPEQYF
NA | TRBJ2-6 | NA | TRBV3-1 | TGTGCCAGCAGCCACCTGGTGGAAAGCTCTGGGGCCAACGTCCTGACTTTC | CASSHLVESSGANVLTF
TRBD1 | TRBJ1-5 | many | TRBV28 | TGTGCCAGCAACCACAGGGGAGACATTCAGCCCCAGCATTTT | CASNHRGDIQPQHF
NA | TRBJ2-2 | NA | TRBV6-5 | TGTGCCAGCAGTTACTATCCGGCCCCCTCCGGGGAGCTGTTTTTT | CASSYYPAPSGELFF
NA | TRBJ2-7 | many | TRBV20-1 | TGCAGTGCTAGGGACTACTACGAGCAGTACTTC | CSARDYYEQYF
NA | TRBJ1-1 | many | TRBV5-1 | TGCGCCAGCAGCCCGGGACGGAGGAACACTGAAGCTTTCTTT | CASSPGRRNTEAFF
NA | TRBJ2-2 | few | TRBV3-1 | TGTGCCAGCAGCCAGGCCAGGGACACCGGGGAGCTGTTTTTT | CASSQARDTGELFF